This T cell receptor beta chain appears in the sequencing data of a study of T-cell reconstitution after alpha-beta-depleted transplantation in children. Construction of the TCRbeta library involved unique molecular identifiers. One entry per CDR3 protein results from TCRdb running MiXCR on the PCR reads. The data show over 150,000 distinct CDR3 sequences, roughly 6.5% seen once. This clonotype was picked up a small number of times. CDR3 length equals 14 residues. Germline CDR1 SGHTA, CDR2 FQGTGA. Trimming took 5 bases from V and 4 from J; bases not matched to a gene: 4. The chain carries TRBV7-3 and TRBJ2-3; 9 bases line up with TRBD2. This clonotype was sampled from a girl less than two years old with combined immunodeficiency, due to receive a stem cell transplant. The sample consisted of PBMCs, taken before TCRalphabeta/CD19-depleted stem cell transplant. CDR3 loop: CASSHGLAPDTQYF. CDR3 nucleotides: TGTGCCAGCAGCCATGGACTAGCGCCAGATACGCAGTATTTT.